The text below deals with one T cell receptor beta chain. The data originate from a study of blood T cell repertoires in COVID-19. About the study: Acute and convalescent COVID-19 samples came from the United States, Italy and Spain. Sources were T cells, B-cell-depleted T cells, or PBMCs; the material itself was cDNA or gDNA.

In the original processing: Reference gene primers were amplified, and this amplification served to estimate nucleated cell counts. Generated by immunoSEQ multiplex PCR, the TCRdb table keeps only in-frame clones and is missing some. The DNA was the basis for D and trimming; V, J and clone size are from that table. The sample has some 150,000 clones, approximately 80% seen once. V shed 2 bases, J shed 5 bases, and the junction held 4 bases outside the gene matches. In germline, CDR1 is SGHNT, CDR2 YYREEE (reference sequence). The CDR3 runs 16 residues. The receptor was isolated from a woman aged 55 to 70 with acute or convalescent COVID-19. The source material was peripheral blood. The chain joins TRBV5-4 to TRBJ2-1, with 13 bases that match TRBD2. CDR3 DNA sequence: TGTGCCAGCAGCTTCGGAACTAGCGGGGGGGACAATGAGCAGTTCTTC. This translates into CASSFGTSGGDNEQFF.